This T cell receptor beta chain was obtained from a study of technical replicates of blood from a few donors. The ends were cut back, 0 bases at V and 4 bases at J, with 13 bases in the middle. Germline assignment: CDR1 SGHRS and CDR2 YFSETQ. The CDR3 runs to 15 residues. Libraries were prepared by immunoSEQ multiplex PCR; TCRdb keeps only in-frame clonotypes and omits some of them. The data show fewer than 80,000 clones, with 86% seen just once and approximately 5% held by the top ten. The chain couples TRBV5-1 to TRBJ2-5; no reliable D call. The origin of this receptor is a human donor in good health. Some clones in this sample may be carry-over from other donors' samples. The material sequenced was PBMCs. The CDR3 DNA sequence: TGCGCCAGCAGCTTGGGCGACTCTTACCCAGAGACCCAGTACTTC. Protein product: CASSLGDSYPETQYF.